Shown below are 21 T cell receptor beta chains from a single sample sequenced in a study of a mutant IDH1 vaccine in newly diagnosed glioma. Profiled with immunoSEQ multiplex PCR; TCRdb holds only in-frame clones, not every one. Of about 51,000 clones listed, 60% to 85% are singletons. Time point specified: baseline, week 1 (first vaccination visit). As to treatment: pre-vaccination baseline after standard-of-care therapy. The material sequenced was PBMCs, taken from a glioma patient treated with radiotherapy, temozolomide or both. The receptors were gathered from a woman aged 40-49 years with glioma.

This clone showed up just once. DNA of the CDR3: TGTGCCAGCAGTCTGGGGGGGGCCACTGAAGCTTTCTTT. The encoded protein is CASSLGGATEAFF. The chain joins TRBV6-5 to TRBJ1-1; a possible D gene is TRBD1 (6 bases). Germline V gene data show CDR1 as MNHEY and CDR2 as SVGAGI. Trimming took off 5 bases at V and 4 bases at J, with 11 bases between the two ends. This CDR3 has 13 residues.

This clone appeared a few times. V gene TRBV19 combines with J gene TRBJ2-7; D tentatively reads TRBD1 or TRBD2 (7 bases each). Germline V lookup: CDR1 LNHDA, CDR2 SQIVND (reference sequence). CDR3 size: 18 residues. V shed 5 bases and J shed 3 bases, with 26 bases lying between them. CDR3 sequence reads: CASSPLRGTAGSFYEQYF. CDR3 DNA: TGTGCCAGTAGTCCCCTAAGGGGGACAGCGGGAAGTTTCTACGAGCAGTACTTC.

The chain uses TRBV9 and TRBJ2-5, with D maybe TRBD1 (6 bases). Germline V gene sequence: CDR1 SGDLS, CDR2 YYNGEE. V shed 4 bases and J shed 4 bases, with 17 bases lying between them. The length of the CDR3 is 15 residues. CDR3 DNA: TGTGCCAGCAGCACACAGGGAGTGGTTCGAGAGACCCAGTACTTC. Translated, it gives CASSTQGVVRETQYF. The full variable domain, with the rest looked up from reference TRBV9 and TRBJ2-5, is DSGVTQTPKHLITATGQRVTLRCSPRSGDLSVYWYQQSLDQGLQFLIQYYNGEERAKGNILERFSAQQFPDLHSELNLSSLELGDSALYFCASSTQGVVRETQYFGPGTRLLVL.

The V gene is TRBV10-2, the J gene TRBJ2-1; 13 nucleotides align to TRBD2. Germline assignment: CDR1 WSHSY and CDR2 SAAADI. V trimming: 4 bases; J trimming: 8 bases; junction bases outside the gene matches: 11. This CDR3 region has 17 residues. The CDR3: CASSGTSGGSGVDEQFF. The CDR3 DNA follows: TGCGCCAGCAGTGGGACTAGCGGGGGCTCAGGAGTCGATGAGCAGTTCTTC.

CDR3 amino acids: CASSLGVTQYF. The DNA for the CDR3 is TGTGCCAGCAGCTTAGGGGTTACGCAGTATTTT. The rearrangement uses TRBV7-6 and TRBJ2-3; unclear D gene. The CDR3 extends over 11 amino acids. V shed 1 base and J shed 8 bases, with 4 bases lying between them. Germline loops: CDR1 SGHVS, CDR2 FNYEAQ. The entire variable domain, with the rest obtained from reference TRBV7-6 and TRBJ2-3, is as follows: GAGVSQSPRYKVTKRGQDVALRCDPISGHVSLYWYRQALGQGPEFLTYFNYEAQQDKSGLPNDRFSAERPEGSISTLTIQRTEQRDSAMYRCASSLGVTQYFGPGTRLTVL.

The chain carries TRBV9 and TRBJ1-3; the D gene is possibly TRBD1 (6 bases). Per germline, CDR1 SGDLS and CDR2 YYNGEE. The CDR3 is 15 amino acids. Trimming stripped 3 bases from V and 0 bases from J, with 10 bases between. The CDR3 region has the DNA TGTGCCAGCAGCGAACTAGGGGGCTCTGGAAACACCATATATTTT. Protein sequence: CASSELGGSGNTIYF.

The rearrangement uses TRBV27 and TRBJ1-4; no clear D. V lost 4 bases, J lost 0 bases, and 12 bases lay in between. CDR3 length equals 16 residues. Germline loops: CDR1 MNHEY, CDR2 SMNVEV (reference sequence). CDR3 DNA sequence: TGTGCCAGCAGTTCCACAGATGGGGCAACTAATGAAAAACTGTTTTTT. Translated: CASSSTDGATNEKLFF.

This clone occurred once. V gene TRBV7-9 combines with J gene TRBJ2-7; D is unresolved. Germline CDR1 reads SEHNR; CDR2 reads FQNEAQ (reference sequence). The length of the CDR3 is 12 residues. The V end lost 5 bases, the J end lost 3 bases, and 8 bases lay between the germline ends. The CDR3 DNA reads TGTGCCAGCAGCACCAGCGACTACGAGCAGTACTTC. As protein: CASSTSDYEQYF.

The chain has TRBV10-3 and TRBJ1-1; tentatively, D is TRBD1 (5 bases). Germline CDR1 reads ENHRY; CDR2 reads SYGVKD. Trimming stripped 0 bases from V and 6 bases from J, with 11 bases between. The CDR3 totals 14 residues. The CDR3 loop is CAISESGTPSEAFF. CDR3 bases: TGTGCCATCAGTGAGTCTGGGACCCCTTCTGAAGCTTTCTTT.

This clone was seen more than once but under ten times. V gene TRBV29-1 combines with J gene TRBJ2-7; possibly TRBD1 for D (5 bases). Germline values: CDR1 SQVTM, CDR2 ANQGSEA. CDR3 length: 12 amino acids. Trimming left V 4 bases short and J 9 bases short, with 16 bases between. The CDR3 is CSVGGRSPGQYF. The CDR3 nucleotides read TGCAGCGTTGGGGGCCGGTCACCTGGGCAGTACTTC.

On this clone: The same CDR3 is also encoded by other DNA sequences in this sample. The CDR3: CASSPQGGGTEAFF. The CDR3 bases are TGTGCCAGCTCACCCCAGGGGGGCGGCACTGAAGCTTTCTTT. The chain is built from TRBV18 and TRBJ1-1; 7 nucleotides line up with TRBD1. The V and J ends lost 3 bases and 4 bases, in that order; junction bases with no gene match: 5. The germline CDR1 and CDR2 sequences are KGHSH and LQKENI. The CDR3 length is 14 residues.

The rearrangement links TRBV30 to TRBJ1-3; TRBD1 matches at 7 bases. The V segment lost 4 bases and the J segment 0 bases; nucleotides outside the gene matches: 6. Germline CDR1 is GTSNPN and CDR2 is SVGIG (reference sequence). The CDR3 length is 15 residues. For the CDR3, the DNA is TGTGCCTGGACCGACAGGGCCAGCTCTGGAAACACCATATATTTT. The encoded protein is CAWTDRASSGNTIYF.

Only a few counts were recorded for this clone. The genes are TRBV14 and TRBJ1-3; 10 bases match TRBD1. The CDR3 consists of 15 residues. CDR1 is SGHDN, CDR2 FVKESK, per germline. With 4 bases clipped from V and 5 bases from J, the junction kept 5 bases outside the gene matches. The CDR3 DNA reads as TGTGCCAGCAGCCCGCCGGGACAGGGGAGAAACACCATATATTTT. Protein product: CASSPPGQGRNTIYF.

This clone was detected a few times. The genes are TRBV5-4 and TRBJ1-1; D not resolved. Germline V gene sequence: CDR1 SGHNT, CDR2 YYREEE (reference sequence). The V end was cut by 0 bases, the J end by 7 bases, with 10 bases between. This CDR3 is built from 13 residues. CDR3 loop: CASSLDAPYEAFF. In nucleotides, the CDR3 is TGTGCCAGCAGCTTGGATGCTCCGTATGAAGCTTTCTTT.

This clone was counted once. The chain recombines TRBV5-1 with TRBJ2-5, with 15 bases lining up with TRBD2. Germline V lookup: CDR1 SGHRS, CDR2 YFSETQ. CDR3 size: 15 residues. Trimming cost V 4 bases and J 5 bases; bases outside gene matches: 3. CDR3 residues: CASSRTSGGVETQYF. As DNA, the CDR3 is TGCGCCAGCAGCCGGACTAGCGGGGGGGTGGAGACCCAGTACTTC.

The chain carries TRBV2 and TRBJ1-1; 8 bases match TRBD1. This CDR3 region has 13 residues. Germline assignment: CDR1 SNHLY and CDR2 FYNNEI. J was trimmed by 4 bases and V by 8 bases; bases with no gene match: 6. In DNA, the CDR3 is TGTGCCAGCGCCGGGGACAGGTCCACTGAAGCTTTCTTT. Translated: CASAGDRSTEAFF.

CDR3 sequence: CASSEKGRGRTGELFF. DNA for the CDR3: TGTGCCAGCAGTGAAAAGGGTCGAGGAAGGACCGGGGAGCTGTTTTTT. The chain has TRBV25-1 and TRBJ2-2; D unresolved. Germline-derived CDR1 and CDR2 are MGHDK and SYGVNS. CDR3 length: 16 residues. The ends were cut back, 2 bases at V and 5 bases at J, with 15 bases in the middle.

This clone was counted between two and nine times. J is TRBJ1-1 and V is TRBV2; maybe TRBD1 (5 bases). CDR3 size: 12 residues. Germline CDR1 is SNHLY and CDR2 is FYNNEI. Trimming pared 8 bases from V and 7 bases from J, leaving 14 bases between. DNA of the CDR3: TGTGCCAGCGGGGGAAGGAGGGGTGAAGCTTTCTTT. Residues: CASGGRRGEAFF.

The chain employs TRBV6-1 and TRBJ1-1, with 10 bases lining up with TRBD1. J lost 5 bases, V lost 7 bases, and 4 bases had no gene match. Germline-derived CDR1 and CDR2 are MNHNS and SASEGT. CDR3 size: 13 residues. The CDR3 DNA reads as TGTGCCAGCACCGGACAGGGGGAGACTGAAGCTTTCTTT. This encodes CASTGQGETEAFF.

DNA for the CDR3: TGTGCTAGTGGTTTTTTAGGGTTCGAGCAGTACTTC. Encoded protein: CASGFLGFEQYF. The chain employs TRBV12-5 and TRBJ2-7; D is unresolved. This CDR3 has 12 amino acids. V was shortened by 3 bases and J by 6 bases, with 9 bases between the two germline ends. Looked up from germline, CDR1 is LGHNT and CDR2 is FRNRAP. Full variable domain (rest looked up from reference TRBV12-5 and TRBJ2-7): DARVTQTPRHKVTEMGQEVTMRCQPILGHNTVFWYRQTMMQGLELLAYFRNRAPLDDSGMPKDRFSAEMPDATLATLKIQPSEPRDSAVYFCASGFLGFEQYFGPGTRLTVT.

The DNA for the CDR3 is TGCGCCAGCAGCTTGGGAGTCTGGTCTAGCACAGATACGCAGTATTTT. Translating gives CASSLGVWSSTDTQYF. V is TRBV5-1 and J is TRBJ2-3, with D uncertain. The germline V and J ends were trimmed by 0 bases and 0 bases, with 11 bases remaining between them. Germline assignment: CDR1 SGHRS and CDR2 YFSETQ. The CDR3 has 16 residues.